This record concerns one T cell receptor (beta chain) sequence. This CDR3 has 13 residues. Germline lookup yields CDR1 DFQATT and CDR2 SNEGSKA (reference sequence). Trimming removed 3 bases from V and 2 bases from J, with 9 bases in between. This sample is drawn from a study of blood T cells in healthy people across ages. Next came a second PCR, run for about 6 to 11 cycles, which used a sample-barcoded 5' primer along with a J-beta primer mix. One entry per CDR3 protein, called by TCRdb with MiXCR from the 5' RACE reads. The repertoire holds some 1,000,000 distinct CDR3 sequences, with under 30% as singletons. The sample was also reused in another study, on T cells of mothers and their children. Turning to that study: All extracted RNA went into cDNA synthesis, about 1.6 ug per 15 ul. Slightly higher overlap, not significant, was seen in related mother-child pairs than in unrelated pairs.

This sequence originates from a girl aged 2-9 years in good health. This rearrangement joins TRBV20-1 to TRBJ2-3; D is ambiguous. The sequenced material came from blood. CDR3 coding DNA: TGCAGTGCTAGGCTACCCTTCACAGATACGCAGTATTTT. Translation gives CSARLPFTDTQYF.